The source of this TCR beta chain is a study of regulatory T cells in long-lasting Graves disease. Both iRepertoire HTBI primers and Arm-PCR of CDR3 regions were used to build the TCR beta libraries. TCRdb reanalysed the multiplex PCR reads using MiXCR and keeps one entry per CDR3 protein. The data contain 200,000 to 250,000 distinct CDR3 sequences, around 17% of them singletons. This clonotype occurred many times. Time point in this sample: newly diagnosed GD, antithyroid drugs for less than 3 months. Preparation of the TCR library used RNA extracted from PBMCs. The receptor comes from a female donor with Graves disease. Specimen: peripheral blood mononuclear cells (PBMCs), collected at new diagnosis, from a patient treated with antithyroid drugs.

The CDR3 DNA sequence: TGTGCCAGCAGCTCGACTAGCAGCTATTACGAGCAGTACTTC. Protein sequence: CASSSTSSYYEQYF. This chain connects TRBV12-3 or TRBV12-4 to TRBJ2-7; 7 positions agree with TRBD2. CDR3 length equals 14 residues. V trimming: 6 bases; J trimming: 4 bases; junction bases outside the gene matches: 9.